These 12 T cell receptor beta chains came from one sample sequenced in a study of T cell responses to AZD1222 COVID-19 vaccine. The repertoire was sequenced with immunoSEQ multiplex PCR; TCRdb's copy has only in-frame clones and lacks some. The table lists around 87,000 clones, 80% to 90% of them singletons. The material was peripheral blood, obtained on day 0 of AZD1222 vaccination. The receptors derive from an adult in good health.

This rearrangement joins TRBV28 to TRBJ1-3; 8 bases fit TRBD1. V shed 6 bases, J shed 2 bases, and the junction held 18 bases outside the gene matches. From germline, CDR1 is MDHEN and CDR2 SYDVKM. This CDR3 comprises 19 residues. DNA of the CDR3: TGTGCCAGCAGGAGATATGCGGGGAGACAGGGGAGGACTGGAAACACCATATATTTT. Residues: CASRRYAGRQGRTGNTIYF.

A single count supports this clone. DNA for the CDR3: TGTGCCAGCAGCCAGGCCCTAGCGGGAGGGTCAAAGACCCAGTACTTC. Encoded protein: CASSQALAGGSKTQYF. The V gene is TRBV3-1 (or the pseudogene TRBV3-2), the J gene TRBJ2-5, with 12 bases fitting TRBD2. The CDR3 extends over 16 amino acids. The J segment lost 6 bases and the V segment lost 3 bases, leaving 8 bases of the junction unmatched. Germline V CDR1 and CDR2: LGHDT, YNNKEL (reference sequence).

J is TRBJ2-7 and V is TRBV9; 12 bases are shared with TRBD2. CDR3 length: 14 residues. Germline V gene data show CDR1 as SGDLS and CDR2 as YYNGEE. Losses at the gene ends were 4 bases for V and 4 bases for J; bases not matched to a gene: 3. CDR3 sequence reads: CASSSGLAGYEQYF. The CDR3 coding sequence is TGTGCCAGCAGCTCCGGACTAGCGGGGTACGAGCAGTACTTC.

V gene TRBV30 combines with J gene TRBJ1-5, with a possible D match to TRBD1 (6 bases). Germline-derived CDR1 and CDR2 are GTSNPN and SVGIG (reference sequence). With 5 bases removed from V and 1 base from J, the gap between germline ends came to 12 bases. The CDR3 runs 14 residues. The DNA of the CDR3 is TGTGCCTGGGGGGGCGAGATAAGCAATCAGCCCCAGCATTTT. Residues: CAWGGEISNQPQHF.

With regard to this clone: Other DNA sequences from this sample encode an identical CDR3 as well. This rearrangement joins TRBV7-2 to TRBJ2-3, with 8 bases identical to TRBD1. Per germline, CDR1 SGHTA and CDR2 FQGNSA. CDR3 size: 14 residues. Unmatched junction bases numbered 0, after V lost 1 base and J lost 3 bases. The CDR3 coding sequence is TGTGCCAGCAGCTTAGGGACAGGGACAGATACGCAGTATTTT. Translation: CASSLGTGTDTQYF.

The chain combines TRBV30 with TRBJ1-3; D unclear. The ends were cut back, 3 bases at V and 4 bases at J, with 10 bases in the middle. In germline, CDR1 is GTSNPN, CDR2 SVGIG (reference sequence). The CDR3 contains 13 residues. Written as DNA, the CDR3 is TGTGCCTGGAGCCCAGGATTCGGAAACACCATATATTTT. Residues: CAWSPGFGNTIYF.

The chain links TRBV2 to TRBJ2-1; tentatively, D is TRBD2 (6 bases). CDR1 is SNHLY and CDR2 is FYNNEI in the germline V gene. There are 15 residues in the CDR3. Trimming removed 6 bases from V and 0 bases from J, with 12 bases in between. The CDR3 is CASRTGLSSYNEQFF. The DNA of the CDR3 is TGTGCCAGCAGGACGGGACTGAGCTCCTACAATGAGCAGTTCTTC.

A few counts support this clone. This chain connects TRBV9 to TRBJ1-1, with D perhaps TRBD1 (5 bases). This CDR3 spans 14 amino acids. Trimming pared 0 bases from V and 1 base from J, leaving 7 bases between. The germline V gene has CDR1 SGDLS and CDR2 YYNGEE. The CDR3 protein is CASSVEGRNTEAFF. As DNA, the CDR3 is TGTGCCAGCAGCGTAGAGGGGAGGAACACTGAAGCTTTCTTT.

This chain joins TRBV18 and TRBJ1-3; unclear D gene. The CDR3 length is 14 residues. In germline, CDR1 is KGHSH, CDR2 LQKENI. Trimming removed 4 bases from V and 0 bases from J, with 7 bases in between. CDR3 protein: CASSLGTSGNTIYF. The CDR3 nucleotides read TGTGCCAGCTCACTAGGAACCTCTGGAAACACCATATATTTT.

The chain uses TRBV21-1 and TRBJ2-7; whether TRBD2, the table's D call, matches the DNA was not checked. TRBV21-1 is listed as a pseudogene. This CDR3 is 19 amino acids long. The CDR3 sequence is CASSKDKALAGNAGYEQYF. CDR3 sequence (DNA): TGTGCCAGCAGCAAAGATAAGGCACTAGCGGGAAATGCCGGGTACGAGCAGTACTTC.

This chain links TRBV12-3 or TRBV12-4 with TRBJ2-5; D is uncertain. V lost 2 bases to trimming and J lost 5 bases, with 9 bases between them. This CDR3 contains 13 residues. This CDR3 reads CASSLLGRETQYF. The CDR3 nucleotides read TGTGCCAGCAGTTTACTCGGGCGGGAGACCCAGTACTTC.

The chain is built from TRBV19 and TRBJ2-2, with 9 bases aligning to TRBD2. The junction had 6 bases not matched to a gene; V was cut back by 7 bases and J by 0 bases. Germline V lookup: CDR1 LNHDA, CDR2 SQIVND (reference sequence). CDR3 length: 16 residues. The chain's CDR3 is CASTPSGRPNTGELFF. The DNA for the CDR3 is TGTGCCAGTACCCCCAGCGGGAGGCCGAACACCGGGGAGCTGTTTTTT.